The present T cell receptor beta chain was sequenced within a study of spatial heterogeneity in lung cancer. MiXCR, run by TCRdb on the 5' RACE reads, gives a single entry per CDR3 protein. The table lists fewer than 3,500 distinct CDR3 sequences, 17% of them singletons. The V end lost 6 bases, the J end lost 2 bases, and 17 bases lay between the germline ends. CDR1 and CDR2 (germline): DFQATT, SNEGSKA (reference sequence). The CDR3 has 14 residues. The study, taken as a whole, reports: Expanded alpha and beta TCR counts within tumors tracked tumor mutation counts.

This clonotype has a handful of counts. The target antigen is unknown. Little can be read into the size of this beta chain, an off-target read in a library designed for alpha chains. This sample's time point: sample taken at primary tumor resection. The study sequenced unsorted whole RNA from tumor, nontumor lung or frozen PBMC. This TCR came from a male donor with early-stage non-small cell lung cancer. The sample consisted of lung tumor tissue, taken at surgery. The gene calls are TRBV20-1 and TRBJ2-7; a weak D match, TRBD2 (6 bases). The CDR3, as DNA: TGCAGTGCCGCTCGAGGAGGGTCCCCCTACGAGCAGTACTTC. It yields the protein CSAARGGSPYEQYF.